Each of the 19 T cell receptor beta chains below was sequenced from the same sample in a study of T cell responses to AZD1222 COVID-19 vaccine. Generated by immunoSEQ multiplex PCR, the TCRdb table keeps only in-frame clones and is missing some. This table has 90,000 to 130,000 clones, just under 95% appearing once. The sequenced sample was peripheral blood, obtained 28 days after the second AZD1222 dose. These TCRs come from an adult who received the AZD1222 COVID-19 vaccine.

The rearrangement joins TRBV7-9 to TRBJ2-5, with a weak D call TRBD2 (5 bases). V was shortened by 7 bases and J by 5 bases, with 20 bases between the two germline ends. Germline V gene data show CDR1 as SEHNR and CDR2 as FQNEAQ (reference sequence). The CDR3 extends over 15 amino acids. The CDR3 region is CASTRADPRGETQYF. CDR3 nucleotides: TGTGCCAGCACCAGAGCGGATCCTCGAGGGGAGACCCAGTACTTC.

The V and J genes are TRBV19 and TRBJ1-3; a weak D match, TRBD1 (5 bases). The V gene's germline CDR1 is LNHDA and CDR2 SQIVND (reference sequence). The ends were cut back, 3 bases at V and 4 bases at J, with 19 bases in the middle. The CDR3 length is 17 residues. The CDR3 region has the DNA TGTGCCAGTAGTATGGGACCCCCCGGGGGTAGCGGAAACACCATATATTTT. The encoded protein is CASSMGPPGGSGNTIYF.

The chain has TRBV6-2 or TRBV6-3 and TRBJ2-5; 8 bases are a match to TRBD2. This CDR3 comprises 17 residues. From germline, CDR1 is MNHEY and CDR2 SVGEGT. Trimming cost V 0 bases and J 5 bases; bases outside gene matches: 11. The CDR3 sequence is CASSYSGHRGGAETQYF. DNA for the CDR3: TGTGCCAGCAGTTACTCAGGCCATCGGGGGGGCGCTGAGACCCAGTACTTC.

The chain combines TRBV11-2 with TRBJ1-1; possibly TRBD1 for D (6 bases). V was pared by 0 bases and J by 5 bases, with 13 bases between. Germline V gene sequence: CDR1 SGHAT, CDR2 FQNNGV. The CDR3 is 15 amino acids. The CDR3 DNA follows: TGTGCCAGCAGCTTAGAGGGGGGACAACGGACTGAAGCTTTCTTT. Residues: CASSLEGGQRTEAFF.

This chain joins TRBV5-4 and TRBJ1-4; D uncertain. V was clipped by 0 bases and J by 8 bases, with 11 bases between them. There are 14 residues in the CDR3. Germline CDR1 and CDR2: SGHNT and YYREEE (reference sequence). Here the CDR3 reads CASSLGGIGEKLFF. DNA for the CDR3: TGTGCCAGCAGCTTGGGAGGGATTGGGGAAAAACTGTTTTTT.

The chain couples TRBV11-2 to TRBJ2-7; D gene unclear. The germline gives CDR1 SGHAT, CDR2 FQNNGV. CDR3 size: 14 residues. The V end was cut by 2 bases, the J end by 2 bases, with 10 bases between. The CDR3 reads CASSLSRGAYEQYF. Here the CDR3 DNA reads TGTGCCAGCAGCTTATCTCGAGGAGCCTACGAGCAGTACTTC.

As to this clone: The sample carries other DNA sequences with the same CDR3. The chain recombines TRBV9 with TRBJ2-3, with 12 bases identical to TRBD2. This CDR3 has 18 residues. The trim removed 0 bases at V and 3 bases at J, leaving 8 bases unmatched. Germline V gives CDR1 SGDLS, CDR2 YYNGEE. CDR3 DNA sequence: TGTGCCAGCAGCGTAGTTGCTAGCGGGGGGGCCGGGACAGATACGCAGTATTTT. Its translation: CASSVVASGGAGTDTQYF. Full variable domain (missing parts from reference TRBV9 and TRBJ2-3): DSGVTQTPKHLITATGQRVTLRCSPRSGDLSVYWYQQSLDQGLQFLIQYYNGEERAKGNILERFSAQQFPDLHSELNLSSLELGDSALYFCASSVVASGGAGTDTQYFGPGTRLTVL.

The DNA of the CDR3 is TGTGCCATCAGGGGACATCGCAATCAGCCCCAGCATTTT. Translated: CAIRGHRNQPQHF. The V call is TRBV10-3, the J call TRBJ1-5; D perhaps matches TRBD1 (6 bases). The CDR3 runs 13 residues. V lost 6 bases, J lost 2 bases, and 8 bases lay in between. Germline V gene sequence: CDR1 ENHRY, CDR2 SYGVKD.

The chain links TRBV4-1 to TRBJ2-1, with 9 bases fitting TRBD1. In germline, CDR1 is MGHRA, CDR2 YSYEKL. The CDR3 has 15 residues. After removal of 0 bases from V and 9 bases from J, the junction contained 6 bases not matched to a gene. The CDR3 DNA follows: TGCGCCAGCAGCCAAGAAGGGACAGGGTGGAGTGAGCAGTTCTTC. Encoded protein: CASSQEGTGWSEQFF.

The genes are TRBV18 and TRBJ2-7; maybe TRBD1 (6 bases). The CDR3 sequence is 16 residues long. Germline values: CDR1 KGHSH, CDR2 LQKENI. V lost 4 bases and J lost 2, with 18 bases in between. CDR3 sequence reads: CASSLRAAGATYEQYF. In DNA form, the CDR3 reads TGTGCCAGCTCACTGAGGGCGGCAGGGGCCACCTACGAGCAGTACTTC.

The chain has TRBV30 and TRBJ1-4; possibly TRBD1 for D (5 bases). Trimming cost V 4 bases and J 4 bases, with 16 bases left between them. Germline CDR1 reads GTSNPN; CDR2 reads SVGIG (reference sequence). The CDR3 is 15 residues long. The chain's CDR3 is CAWTKGRLLNEKLFF. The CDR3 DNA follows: TGTGCCTGGACCAAGGGACGTCTTCTTAATGAAAAACTGTTTTTT. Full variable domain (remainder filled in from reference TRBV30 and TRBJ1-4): SQTIHQWPATLVQPVGSPLSLECTVEGTSNPNLYWYRQAAGRGLQLLFYSVGIGQISSEVPQNLSASRPQDRQFILSSKKLLLSDSGFYLCAWTKGRLLNEKLFFGSGTQLSVL.

The CDR3 DNA sequence: TGTGCCAGCAGTTTGAGGGGAGGCTACACCTTC. It is translated as CASSLRGGYTF. The chain joins TRBV12-3 or TRBV12-4 to TRBJ1-2, with D perhaps TRBD1 (5 bases). V shed 3 bases and J shed 8 bases, with 7 bases lying between them. This CDR3 contains 11 residues.

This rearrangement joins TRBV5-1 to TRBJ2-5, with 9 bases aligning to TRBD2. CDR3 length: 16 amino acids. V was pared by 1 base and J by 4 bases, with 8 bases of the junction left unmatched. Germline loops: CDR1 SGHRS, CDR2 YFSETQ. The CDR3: CASSLTSGGGGETQYF. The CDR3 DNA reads TGCGCCAGCAGCTTGACTTCTGGCGGGGGGGGAGAGACCCAGTACTTC.

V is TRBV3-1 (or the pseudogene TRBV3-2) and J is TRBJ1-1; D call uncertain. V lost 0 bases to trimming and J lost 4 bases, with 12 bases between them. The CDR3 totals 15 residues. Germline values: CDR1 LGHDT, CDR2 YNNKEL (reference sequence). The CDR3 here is CASSQDAGGGTEAFF. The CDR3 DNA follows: TGTGCCAGCAGCCAAGATGCGGGTGGTGGCACTGAAGCTTTCTTT.

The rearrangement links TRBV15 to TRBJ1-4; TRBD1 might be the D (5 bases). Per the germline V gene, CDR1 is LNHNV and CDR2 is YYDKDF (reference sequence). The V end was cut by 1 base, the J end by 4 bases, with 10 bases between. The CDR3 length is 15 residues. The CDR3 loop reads CATSRGTQDNEKLFF. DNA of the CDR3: TGTGCCACCAGCAGAGGTACACAGGATAATGAAAAACTGTTTTTT.

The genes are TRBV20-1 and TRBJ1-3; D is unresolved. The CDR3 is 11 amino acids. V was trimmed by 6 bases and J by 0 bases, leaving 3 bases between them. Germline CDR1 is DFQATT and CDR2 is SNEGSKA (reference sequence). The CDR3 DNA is TGCAGTGCCTACTCTGGAAACACCATATATTTT. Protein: CSAYSGNTIYF.

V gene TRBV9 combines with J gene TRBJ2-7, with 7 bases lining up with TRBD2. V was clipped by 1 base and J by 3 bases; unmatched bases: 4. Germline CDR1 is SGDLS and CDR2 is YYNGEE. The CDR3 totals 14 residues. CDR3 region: CASSVTPGGYEQYF. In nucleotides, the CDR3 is TGTGCCAGCAGCGTAACACCGGGGGGCTACGAGCAGTACTTC.

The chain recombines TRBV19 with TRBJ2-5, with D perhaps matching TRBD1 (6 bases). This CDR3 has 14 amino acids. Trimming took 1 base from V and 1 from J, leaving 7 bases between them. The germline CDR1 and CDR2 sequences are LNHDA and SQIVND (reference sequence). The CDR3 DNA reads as TGTGCCAGTAGTATAGGGACAGCCCAAGAGACCCAGTACTTC. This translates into CASSIGTAQETQYF.

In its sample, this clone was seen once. The DNA for the CDR3 is TGTGGGAGCAGTTACAGGGAGACGAACACTGAAGCTTTCTTT. It codes for CGSSYRETNTEAFF. The genes are TRBV6-2 or TRBV6-3 and TRBJ1-1; TRBD1 is a possible D gene (6 bases). Germline V gene lookup returns CDR1 MNHEY and CDR2 SVGEGT. The CDR3 contains 14 residues.